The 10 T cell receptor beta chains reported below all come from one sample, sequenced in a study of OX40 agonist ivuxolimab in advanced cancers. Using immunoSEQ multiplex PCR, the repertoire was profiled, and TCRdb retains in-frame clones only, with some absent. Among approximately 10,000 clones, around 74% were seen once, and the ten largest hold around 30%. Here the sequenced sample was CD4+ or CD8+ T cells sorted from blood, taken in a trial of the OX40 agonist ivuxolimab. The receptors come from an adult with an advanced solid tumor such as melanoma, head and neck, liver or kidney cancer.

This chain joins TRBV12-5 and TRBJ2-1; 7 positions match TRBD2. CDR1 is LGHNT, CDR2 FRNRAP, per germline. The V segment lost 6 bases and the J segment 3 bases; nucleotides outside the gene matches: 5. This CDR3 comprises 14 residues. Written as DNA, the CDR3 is TGTGCTAGTGGCGGGGACTACAGCTACAATGAGCAGTTCTTC. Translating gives CASGGDYSYNEQFF.

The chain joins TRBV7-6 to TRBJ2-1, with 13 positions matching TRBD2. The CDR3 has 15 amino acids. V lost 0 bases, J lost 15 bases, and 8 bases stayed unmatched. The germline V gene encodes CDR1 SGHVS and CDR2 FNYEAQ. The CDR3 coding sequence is TGTGCCAGCAGCTTAGCGATTGGACTAGCGGGAGAGGGGTTCTTC. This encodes CASSLAIGLAGEGFF.

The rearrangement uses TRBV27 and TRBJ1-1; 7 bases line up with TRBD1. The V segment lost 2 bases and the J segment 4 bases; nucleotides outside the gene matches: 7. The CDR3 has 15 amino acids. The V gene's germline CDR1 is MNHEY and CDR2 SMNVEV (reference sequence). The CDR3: CASSLIRGGPTEAFF. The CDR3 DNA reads TGTGCCAGCAGTTTAATCAGGGGGGGGCCCACTGAAGCTTTCTTT.

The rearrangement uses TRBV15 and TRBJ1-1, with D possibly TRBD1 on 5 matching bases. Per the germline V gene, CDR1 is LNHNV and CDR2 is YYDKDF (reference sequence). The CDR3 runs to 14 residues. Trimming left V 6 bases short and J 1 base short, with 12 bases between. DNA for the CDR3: TGTGCCACCAGTCTAGGACAAACGAACACTGAAGCTTTCTTT. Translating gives CATSLGQTNTEAFF.

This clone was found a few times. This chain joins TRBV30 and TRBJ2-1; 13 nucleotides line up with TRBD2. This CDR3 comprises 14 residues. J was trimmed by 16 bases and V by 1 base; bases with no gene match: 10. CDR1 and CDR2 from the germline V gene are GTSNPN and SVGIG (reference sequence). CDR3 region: CAWSGGTGTSGKFF. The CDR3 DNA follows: TGTGCCTGGAGTGGGGGAACCGGGACTAGCGGGAAATTCTTC.

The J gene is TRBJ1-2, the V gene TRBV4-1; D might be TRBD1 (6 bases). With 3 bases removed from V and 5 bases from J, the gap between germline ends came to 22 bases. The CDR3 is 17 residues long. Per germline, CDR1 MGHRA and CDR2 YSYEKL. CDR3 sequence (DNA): TGCGCCAGCAGCCACCTTGTCGTAGCGGACAGATTTTATGGCTACACCTTC. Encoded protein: CASSHLVVADRFYGYTF.

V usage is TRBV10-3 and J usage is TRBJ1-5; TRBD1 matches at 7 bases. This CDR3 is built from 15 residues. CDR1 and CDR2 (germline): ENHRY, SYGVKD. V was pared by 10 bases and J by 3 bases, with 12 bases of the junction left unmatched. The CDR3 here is CASSPKGQFNQPQHF. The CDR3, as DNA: TGTGCCAGCAGCCCGAAGGGACAGTTCAATCAGCCCCAGCATTTT.

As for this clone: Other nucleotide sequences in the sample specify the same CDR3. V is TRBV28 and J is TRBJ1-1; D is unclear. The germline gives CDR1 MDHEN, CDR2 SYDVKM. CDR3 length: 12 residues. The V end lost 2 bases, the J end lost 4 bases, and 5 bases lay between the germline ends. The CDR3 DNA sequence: TGTGCCAGCAGTTTAGAAGTCACTGAAGCTTTCTTT. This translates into CASSLEVTEAFF.

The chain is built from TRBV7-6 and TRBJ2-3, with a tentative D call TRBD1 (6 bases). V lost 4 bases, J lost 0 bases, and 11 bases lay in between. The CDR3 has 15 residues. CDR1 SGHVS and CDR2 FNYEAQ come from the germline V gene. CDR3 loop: CASSWTDSSTDTQYF. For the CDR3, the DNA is TGTGCCAGCAGCTGGACAGACTCTAGCACAGATACGCAGTATTTT.

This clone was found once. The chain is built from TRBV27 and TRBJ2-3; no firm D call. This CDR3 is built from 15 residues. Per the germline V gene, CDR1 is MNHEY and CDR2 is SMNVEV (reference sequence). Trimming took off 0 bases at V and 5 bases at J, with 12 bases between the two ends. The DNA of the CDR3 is TGTGCCAGCAGTTTATCGTCCGGATGGGGAGATACGCAGTATTTT. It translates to CASSLSSGWGDTQYF.